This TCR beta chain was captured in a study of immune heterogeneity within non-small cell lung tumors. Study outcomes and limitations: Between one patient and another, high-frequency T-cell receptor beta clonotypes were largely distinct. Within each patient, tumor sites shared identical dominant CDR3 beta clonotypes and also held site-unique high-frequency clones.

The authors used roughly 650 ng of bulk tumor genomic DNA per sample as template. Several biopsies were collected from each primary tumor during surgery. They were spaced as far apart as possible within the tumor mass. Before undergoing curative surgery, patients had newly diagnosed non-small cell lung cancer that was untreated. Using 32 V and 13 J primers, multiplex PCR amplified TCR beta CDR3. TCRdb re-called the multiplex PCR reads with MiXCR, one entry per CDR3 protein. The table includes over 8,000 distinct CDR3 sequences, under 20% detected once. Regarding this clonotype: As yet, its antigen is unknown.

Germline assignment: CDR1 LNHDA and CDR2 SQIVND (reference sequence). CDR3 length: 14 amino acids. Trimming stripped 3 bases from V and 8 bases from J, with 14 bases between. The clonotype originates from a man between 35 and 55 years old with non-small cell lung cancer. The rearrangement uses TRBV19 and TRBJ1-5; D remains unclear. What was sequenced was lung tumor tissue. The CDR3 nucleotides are TGTGCCAGTAGTATTGGTCAACCAGTTGAGCCCCAGCATTTT. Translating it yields CASSIGQPVEPQHF.